This T cell receptor (beta chain) comes out of a study of T cell responses to AZD1222 COVID-19 vaccine. Findings and caveats of the study: The sample set comprised mostly white British donors with more females, and clonal diversity was possibly underestimated.

TCRdb keeps only in-frame clones here, not all; method: immunoSEQ multiplex PCR. The sample has about 140,000 clones, 92% seen once. Comment on this clone: Its specificity is not known.

CDR3 length: 13 residues. Germline V gives CDR1 GTSNPN, CDR2 SVGIG (reference sequence). With 2 bases removed from V and 7 bases from J, the gap between germline ends came to 12 bases. The sample here was peripheral blood, taken 28 days after the second AZD1222 dose. The chain employs TRBV30 and TRBJ1-5; the D gene is possibly TRBD1 (5 bases). This TCR was recovered from an adult who received the AZD1222 COVID-19 vaccine. CDR3 coding DNA: TGTGCCTGGAGTTGGCAGAGGGACCAGCCCCAGCATTTT. Amino acids: CAWSWQRDQPQHF.